These 10 T cell receptor beta chains came from one sample sequenced in a study of blood T cell repertoires in COVID-19. TCRdb keeps only in-frame clones here, not all; method: immunoSEQ multiplex PCR. This sample has 400,000 or so clones, with approximately 86% found just once. What was sequenced was peripheral blood. The receptors derive from a human donor in a cohort sampled during active COVID-19.

This clone was counted a single time. The chain employs TRBV28 and TRBJ2-4; 9 nucleotides match TRBD2. After removal of 4 bases from V and 0 bases from J, the junction contained 10 bases not matched to a gene. Germline lookup yields CDR1 MDHEN and CDR2 SYDVKM. This CDR3 region has 18 residues. CDR3 loop: CASSSDSGGGLAKNIQYF. In DNA form, the CDR3 reads TGTGCCAGCAGTTCGGATAGCGGGGGAGGTTTAGCCAAAAACATTCAGTACTTC.

Remarks on this clone: The sample holds other DNA sequences that translate to the same CDR3. The rearrangement uses TRBV9 and TRBJ2-1; D is possibly TRBD2 (6 bases). V was pared by 2 bases and J by 0 bases, with 9 bases between. Germline CDR1 reads SGDLS; CDR2 reads YYNGEE. The CDR3 has 15 residues. The CDR3 loop is CASSVSGSSYNEQFF. The CDR3 nucleotides read TGTGCCAGCAGCGTTAGCGGTAGCTCCTACAATGAGCAGTTCTTC.

J is TRBJ2-3 and V is TRBV7-3, with a weak D call TRBD2 (5 bases). V shed 2 bases and J shed 6 bases, with 9 bases lying between them. The CDR3 covers 13 residues. The V gene's germline CDR1 is SGHTA and CDR2 FQGTGA. The CDR3 region has the DNA TGTGCCAGCAGCTTACTTCCGGGGGATACGCAGTATTTT. This translates into CASSLLPGDTQYF.

This clone was counted only a few times. This chain uses TRBV11-2 with TRBJ2-7, with 7 positions matching TRBD2. Germline V gene lookup returns CDR1 SGHAT and CDR2 FQNNGV. The ends lost 5 bases at V and 7 bases at J; junction bases unmatched: 8. This CDR3 comprises 13 residues. The CDR3 here is CASSLPGLGEQYF. For the CDR3, the DNA is TGTGCCAGCAGCCTTCCAGGACTAGGGGAGCAGTACTTC.

This chain links TRBV6-4 with TRBJ2-7; 9 nucleotides line up with TRBD1. Germline-derived CDR1 and CDR2 are MRHNA and SNTAGT. The CDR3 contains 15 residues. V lost 6 bases and J lost 2; bases outside the gene matches: 8. This CDR3 reads CASREPGQGTYEQYF. In DNA form, the CDR3 reads TGTGCCAGCAGGGAACCGGGACAGGGTACCTACGAGCAGTACTTC.

Concerning this clone itself: Distinct nucleotide sequences in the sample also encode this CDR3. The chain joins TRBV5-5 to TRBJ1-1; D uncertain. CDR3 length: 14 amino acids. Germline V gene lookup returns CDR1 SGHKS and CDR2 YYEKEE (reference sequence). Trimming took off 0 bases at V and 1 base at J, with 7 bases between the two ends. CDR3 sequence reads: CASSLGAGNTEAFF. The CDR3 DNA reads as TGTGCCAGCAGCTTGGGGGCAGGGAACACTGAAGCTTTCTTT.

The chain combines TRBV3-1 (or the pseudogene TRBV3-2) with TRBJ2-7; TRBD2 is a possible D gene (6 bases). Deletions cut 1 base from V and 5 bases from J, with 15 bases between. CDR3 length equals 15 residues. The V gene's germline CDR1 is LGHDT and CDR2 YNNKEL (reference sequence). Here the CDR3 reads CASSQAGTATDEQYF. CDR3 nucleotides: TGTGCCAGCAGCCAAGCCGGGACTGCTACCGACGAGCAGTACTTC.

The rearrangement uses TRBV7-9 and TRBJ2-3; D perhaps matches TRBD1 (6 bases). Deletions cut 1 base from V and 5 bases from J, with 10 bases between. The CDR3 runs 14 residues. From germline, CDR1 is SEHNR and CDR2 FQNEAQ (reference sequence). This chain's CDR3 is CASSLVQGLDTQYF. The CDR3 DNA follows: TGTGCCAGCAGCTTAGTGCAGGGGTTAGATACGCAGTATTTT.

This chain links TRBV5-4 with TRBJ2-1; 7 bases fit TRBD1. Losses at the gene ends were 0 bases for V and 7 bases for J; bases not matched to a gene: 10. Looked up from germline, CDR1 is SGHNT and CDR2 is YYREEE (reference sequence). This CDR3 is built from 16 residues. The CDR3 region has the DNA TGTGCCAGCAGCTTGGTAGGGACAGTCACAGGGAATGAGCAGTTCTTC. Its translation is CASSLVGTVTGNEQFF.

The chain uses TRBV28 and TRBJ1-2; 7 bases line up with TRBD1. With 5 bases clipped from V and 4 bases from J, the junction kept 4 bases outside the gene matches. This CDR3 contains 13 residues. Per germline, CDR1 MDHEN and CDR2 SYDVKM. DNA of the CDR3: TGTGCCAGCAGTCCGACAGGGATCTATGGCTACACCTTC. Amino acids: CASSPTGIYGYTF.